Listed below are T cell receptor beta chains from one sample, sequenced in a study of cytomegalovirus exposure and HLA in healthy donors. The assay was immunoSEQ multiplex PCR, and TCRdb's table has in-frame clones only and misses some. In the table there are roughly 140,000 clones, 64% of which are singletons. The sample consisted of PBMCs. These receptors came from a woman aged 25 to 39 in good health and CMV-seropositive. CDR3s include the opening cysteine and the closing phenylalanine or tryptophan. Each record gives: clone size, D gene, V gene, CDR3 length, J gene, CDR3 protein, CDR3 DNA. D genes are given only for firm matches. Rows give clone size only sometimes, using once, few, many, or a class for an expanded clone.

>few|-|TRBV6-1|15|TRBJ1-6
CASSEGPGYNSPLHF
TGTGCCAGCAGTGAAGGCCCAGGCTATAATTCACCCCTCCACTTT
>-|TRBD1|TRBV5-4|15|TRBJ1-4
CASSWRGQGNEKLFF
TGTGCCAGCAGCTGGAGGGGACAGGGTAATGAAAAACTGTTTTTT
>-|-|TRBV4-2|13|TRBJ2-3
CASSQARDHTQYF
TGTGCCAGCAGCCAAGCCAGGGATCATACGCAGTATTTT
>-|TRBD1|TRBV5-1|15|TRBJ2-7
CASSLTGRGPVEQYF
TGCGCCAGCAGCTTGACCGGCAGGGGGCCTGTTGAGCAGTACTTC
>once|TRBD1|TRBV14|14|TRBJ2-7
CASSQRDRVDEQYF
TGTGCCAGCAGCCAGAGAGACAGGGTGGACGAGCAGTACTTC
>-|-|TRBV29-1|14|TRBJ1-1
CSAKDRLMNTEAFF
TGCAGCGCGAAGGACAGATTAATGAACACTGAAGCTTTCTTT
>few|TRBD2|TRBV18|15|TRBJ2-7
CASSSSGVLSYEQYF
TGTGCCAGCTCATCAAGCGGGGTCCTCTCCTACGAGCAGTACTTC
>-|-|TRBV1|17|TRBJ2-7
CTSSQSRSGGSPYEQYF
TGCACCAGCAGCCAATCCCGTAGCGGGGGGAGTCCCTACGAGCAGTACTTC
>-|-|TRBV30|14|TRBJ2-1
CAWRGHLKGNEQFF
TGTGCCTGGAGAGGCCATCTAAAGGGGAATGAGCAGTTCTTC
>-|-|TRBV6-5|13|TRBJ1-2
CASSYSTGYGYTF
TGTGCCAGCAGTTACAGCACAGGGTATGGCTACACCTTC
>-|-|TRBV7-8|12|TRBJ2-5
CASSYDRQTQYF
TGTGCCAGCAGCTACGACAGGCAGACCCAGTACTTC
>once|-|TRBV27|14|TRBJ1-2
CASSFWPDSYGYTF
TGTGCCAGCAGTTTTTGGCCAGACTCATATGGCTACACCTTC
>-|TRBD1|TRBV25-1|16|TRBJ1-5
CASREGGDSFNQPQHF
TGTGCCAGCCGGGAGGGGGGGGACAGTTTCAATCAGCCCCAGCATTTT
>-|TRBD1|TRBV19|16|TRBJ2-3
CASSRQGAASTDTQYF
TGTGCCAGTAGCCGACAGGGGGCGGCTAGCACAGATACGCAGTATTTT
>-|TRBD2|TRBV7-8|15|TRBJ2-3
CASSPSGSSTDTQYF
TGTGCCAGCAGCCCTAGCGGGTCTAGCACAGATACGCAGTATTTT
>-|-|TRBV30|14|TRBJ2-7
CAWSVGRVLYEQYF
TGTGCCTGGAGTGTTGGGCGGGTTCTATACGAGCAGTACTTC
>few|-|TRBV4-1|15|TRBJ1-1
CASSQGETVNTEAFF
TGCGCCAGCAGCCAAGGGGAGACTGTGAACACTGAAGCTTTCTTT
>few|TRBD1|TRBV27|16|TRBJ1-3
CASSPLGTGRGNTIYF
TGTGCCAGCAGTCCTCTGGGGACAGGGCGTGGAAACACCATATATTTT
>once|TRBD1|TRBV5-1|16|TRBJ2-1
CASSSRPGQDVNEQFF
TGCGCCAGCAGCTCGAGACCGGGACAGGATGTAAATGAGCAGTTCTTC
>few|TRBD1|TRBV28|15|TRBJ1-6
CASTLTGVINSPLHF
TGTGCCAGCACTCTGACAGGGGTAATTAATTCACCCCTCCACTTT
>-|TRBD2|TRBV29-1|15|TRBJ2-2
CSAGLAGGGTGELFF
TGCAGCGCGGGACTAGCGGGAGGCGGGACCGGGGAGCTGTTTTTT
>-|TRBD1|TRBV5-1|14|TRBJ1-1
CASSSGGGYTEAFF
TGCGCCAGCAGTTCCGGAGGGGGCTATACTGAAGCTTTCTTT
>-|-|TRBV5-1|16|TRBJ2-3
CASTEPGVFTTDTQYF
TGCGCCAGCACCGAGCCAGGGGTCTTCACCACAGATACGCAGTATTTT
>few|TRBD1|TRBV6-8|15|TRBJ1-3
CASTDRPRSGNTIYF
TGTGCCAGCACGGACAGGCCCCGCTCTGGAAACACCATATATTTT
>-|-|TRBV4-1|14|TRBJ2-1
CASSQRSSYNEQFF
TGCGCCAGCAGCCAAAGGAGCTCCTACAATGAGCAGTTCTTC
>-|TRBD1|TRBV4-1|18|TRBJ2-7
CASSHRTPGTGSWYEQYF
TGCGCCAGCAGCCACAGAACGCCTGGGACAGGGAGTTGGTACGAGCAGTACTTC
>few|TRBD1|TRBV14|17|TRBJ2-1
CASSQRQGLVSVDEQFF
TGTGCCAGCAGCCAACGACAGGGGTTGGTGTCGGTTGATGAGCAGTTCTTC
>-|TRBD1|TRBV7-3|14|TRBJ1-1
CASSRDRGRTEAFF
TGTGCCAGCAGCCGCGACAGGGGGCGGACTGAAGCTTTCTTT
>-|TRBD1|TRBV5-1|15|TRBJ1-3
CASRRDSTSGNTIYF
TGCGCCAGCAGACGGGACAGCACCTCGGGAAACACCATATATTTT
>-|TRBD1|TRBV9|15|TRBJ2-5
CASSTPGQQQETQYF
TGTGCCAGCAGCACCCCGGGACAGCAACAAGAGACCCAGTACTTC
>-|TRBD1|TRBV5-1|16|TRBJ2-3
CASSSHPGQGTDTQYF
TGCGCCAGCAGCTCCCATCCGGGACAGGGGACAGATACGCAGTATTTT
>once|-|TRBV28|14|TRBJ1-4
CASSLRGLNEKLFF
TGTGCCAGCAGTTTACGGGGGTTAAATGAAAAACTGTTTTTT
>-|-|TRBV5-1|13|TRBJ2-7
CASSFYPPYEQYF
TGCGCCAGCAGCTTTTATCCTCCCTACGAGCAGTACTTC